This TCR beta chain was found in a study of blood T cell repertoires in COVID-19. Overall study context: Samples of COVID-19 (acute and convalescent) were obtained from the United States, Italy and Spain. PBMCs, B-cell-depleted T cells, or T cells provided the cDNA or gDNA that made up the material.

Study processing details: Nucleated cell number was recorded as an estimate derived from reference gene primer amplification. Repertoires were generated with immunoSEQ multiplex PCR, while TCRdb's copy carries only in-frame clones and drops some. The V and J calls and the clone size are those of that table, but D and trimming were determined from the DNA. The data contain some 200,000 clones, approximately 81% of them singletons. Unmatched junction bases numbered 6, after V lost 0 bases and J lost 6 bases. The CDR3 runs 15 residues. Germline V gene sequence: CDR1 SGHRS, CDR2 YFSETQ. Material: peripheral blood. This sequence originates from a woman older than 75 with active or convalescent COVID-19. The chain couples TRBV5-1 to TRBJ2-1; 7 nucleotides align to TRBD1. CDR3 DNA: TGCGCCAGCAGCTTGGCTGCAGGGGGTCGCAATGAGCAGTTCTTC. Protein: CASSLAAGGRNEQFF.